The 3 T cell receptor beta chains presented below share a single source sample, sequenced in a study of T cells in Graves' hyperthyroidism and ophthalmopathy. Amplified TCR beta CDR3 regions came from RNA transcripts. A set of HTBI primers served as the primers for a first-round RT-PCR of the TCR CDR3. In TCRdb, the multiplex PCR reads were re-called with MiXCR into one record per CDR3 protein. The sample yields about 270,000 distinct CDR3 sequences, approximately 25% seen once. The material sequenced was blood. The origin of the receptors is a woman between 40 and 55 years old with Graves' ophthalmopathy.

This clonotype was observed at least ten times. The chain joins TRBV13 to TRBJ2-5, with D perhaps given as TRBD1 or TRBD2 (5 bases each). The germline gives CDR1 PRHDT, CDR2 FYEKMQ (reference sequence). The CDR3 is 15 amino acids. V was shortened by 4 bases and J by 2 bases, with 14 bases between the two germline ends. The CDR3 nucleotides read TGTGCCAGCAGCTCCGCCGGGGACGAACAAGAGACCCAGTACTTC. Translated, it gives CASSSAGDEQETQYF.

This clonotype was seen ten or more times. CDR3 coding DNA: TGTGCCACCAGCCCCCCTCCGACTAGCGGGAGAATAGAGACCCAGTACTTC. It translates to CATSPPPTSGRIETQYF. This chain joins TRBV15 and TRBJ2-5, with 12 bases aligning to TRBD2. V gave up 5 bases and J gave up 4 bases; unmatched junction bases: 11. Germline lookup yields CDR1 LNHNV and CDR2 YYDKDF (reference sequence). This CDR3 has 17 residues.

At least ten counts were recorded for this clonotype. The CDR3 DNA reads as TGTGCCAGCAGCTTAACAGAGGGGTCCTACGAGCAGTACTTC. It codes for CASSLTEGSYEQYF. The gene calls are TRBV7-2 and TRBJ2-7; D tentatively fits TRBD1 or TRBD2 (5 bases each). From germline, CDR1 is SGHTA and CDR2 FQGNSA. V shed 2 bases and J shed 1 base, with 9 bases lying between them. This CDR3 has 14 residues.